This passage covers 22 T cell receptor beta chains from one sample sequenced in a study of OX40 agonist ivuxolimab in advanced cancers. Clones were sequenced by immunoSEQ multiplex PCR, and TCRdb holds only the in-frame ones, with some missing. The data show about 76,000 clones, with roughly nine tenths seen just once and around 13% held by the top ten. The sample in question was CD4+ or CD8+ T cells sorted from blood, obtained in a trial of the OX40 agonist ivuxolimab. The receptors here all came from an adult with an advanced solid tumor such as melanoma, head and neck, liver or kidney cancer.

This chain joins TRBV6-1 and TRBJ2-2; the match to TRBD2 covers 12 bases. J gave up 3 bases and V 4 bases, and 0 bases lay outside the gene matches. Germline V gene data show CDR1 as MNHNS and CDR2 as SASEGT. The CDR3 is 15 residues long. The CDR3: CASSGLAGDTGELFF. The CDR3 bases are TGTGCCAGCAGTGGACTAGCGGGAGACACCGGGGAGCTGTTTTTT.

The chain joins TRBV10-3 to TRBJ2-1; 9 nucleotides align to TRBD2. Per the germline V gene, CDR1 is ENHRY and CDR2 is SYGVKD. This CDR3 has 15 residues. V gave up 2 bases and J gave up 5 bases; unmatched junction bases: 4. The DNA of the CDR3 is TGTGCCATCAGTGAGAGAGTAGCGGGGGACAATGAGCAGTTCTTC. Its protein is CAISERVAGDNEQFF.

CDR3: CASSYLMNTEAFF. DNA of the CDR3: TGTGCCAGCAGTTATCTGATGAACACTGAAGCTTTCTTT. This chain joins TRBV6-5 and TRBJ1-1; D not certain. Germline V gene sequence: CDR1 MNHEY, CDR2 SVGAGI. V lost 3 bases and J lost 0, with 5 bases in between. The CDR3 covers 13 residues.

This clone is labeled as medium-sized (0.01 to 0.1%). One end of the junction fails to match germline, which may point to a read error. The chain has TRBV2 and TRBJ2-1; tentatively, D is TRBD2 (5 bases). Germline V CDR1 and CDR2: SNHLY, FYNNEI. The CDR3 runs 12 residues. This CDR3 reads CASREGGIRLFF. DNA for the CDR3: TGTGCCAGCAGGGAAGGAGGAATCCGGCTGTTCTTC.

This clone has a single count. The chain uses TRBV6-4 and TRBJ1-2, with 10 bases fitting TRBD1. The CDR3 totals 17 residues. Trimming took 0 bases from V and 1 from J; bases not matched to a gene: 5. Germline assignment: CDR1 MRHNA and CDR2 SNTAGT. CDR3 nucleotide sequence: TGTGCCAGCAGTGACTCGTCCGGGACAGGGGTTAACTATGGCTACACCTTC. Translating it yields CASSDSSGTGVNYGYTF.

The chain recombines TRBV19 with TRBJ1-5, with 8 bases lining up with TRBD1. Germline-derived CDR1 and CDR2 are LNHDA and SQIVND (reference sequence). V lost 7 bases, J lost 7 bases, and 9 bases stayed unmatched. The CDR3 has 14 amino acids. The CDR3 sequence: CASTTRQGRQPQHF. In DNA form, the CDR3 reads TGTGCCAGTACAACCAGACAGGGGAGGCAGCCCCAGCATTTT.

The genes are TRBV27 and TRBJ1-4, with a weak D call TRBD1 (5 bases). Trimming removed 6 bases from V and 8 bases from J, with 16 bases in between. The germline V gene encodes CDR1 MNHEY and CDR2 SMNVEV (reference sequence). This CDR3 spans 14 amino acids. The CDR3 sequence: CASSARNRGEKLFF. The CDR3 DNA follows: TGTGCCAGCAGCGCTCGAAACCGGGGGGAAAAACTGTTTTTT.

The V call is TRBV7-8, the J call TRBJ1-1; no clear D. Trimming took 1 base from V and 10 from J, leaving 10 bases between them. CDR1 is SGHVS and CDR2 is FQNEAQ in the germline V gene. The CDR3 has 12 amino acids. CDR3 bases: TGTGCCAGCAGCTTAGGTGAGATGGGAGCTTTCTTT. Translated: CASSLGEMGAFF. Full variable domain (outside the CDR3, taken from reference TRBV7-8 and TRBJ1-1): GAGVSQSPRYKVAKRGQDVALRCDPISGHVSLFWYQQALGQGPEFLTYFQNEAQLDKSGLPSDRFFAERPEGSVSTLKIQRTQQEDSAVYLCASSLGEMGAFFGQGTRLTVV.

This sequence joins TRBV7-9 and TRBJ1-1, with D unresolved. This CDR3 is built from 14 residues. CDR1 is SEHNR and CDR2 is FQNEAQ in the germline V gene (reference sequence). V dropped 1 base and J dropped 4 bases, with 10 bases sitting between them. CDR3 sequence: CASSLGPLGTEAFF. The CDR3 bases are TGTGCCAGCAGCTTAGGCCCCTTGGGCACTGAAGCTTTCTTT. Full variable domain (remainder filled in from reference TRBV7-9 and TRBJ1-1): DTGVSQNPRHKITKRGQNVTFRCDPISEHNRLYWYRQTLGQGPEFLTYFQNEAQLEKSRLLSDRFSAERPKGSFSTLEIQRTEQGDSAMYLCASSLGPLGTEAFFGQGTRLTVV.

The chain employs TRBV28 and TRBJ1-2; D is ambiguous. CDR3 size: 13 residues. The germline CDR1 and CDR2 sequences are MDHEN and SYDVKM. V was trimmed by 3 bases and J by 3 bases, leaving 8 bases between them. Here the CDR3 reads CASSFDGYYGYTF. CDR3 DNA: TGTGCCAGCAGTTTCGACGGCTACTATGGCTACACCTTC.

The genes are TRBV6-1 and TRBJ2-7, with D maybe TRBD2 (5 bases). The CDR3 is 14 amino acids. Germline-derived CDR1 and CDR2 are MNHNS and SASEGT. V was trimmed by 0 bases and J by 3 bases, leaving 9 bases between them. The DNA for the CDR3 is TGTGCCAGCAGTGAAGCAGCGGCTATCTACGAGCAGTACTTC. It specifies CASSEAAAIYEQYF.

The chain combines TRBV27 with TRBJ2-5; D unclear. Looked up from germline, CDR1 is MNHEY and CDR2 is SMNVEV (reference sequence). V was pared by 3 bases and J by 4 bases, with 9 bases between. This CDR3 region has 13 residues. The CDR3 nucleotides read TGTGCCAGCAGTTTGTGGTTCGCAGAGACCCAGTACTTC. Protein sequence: CASSLWFAETQYF.

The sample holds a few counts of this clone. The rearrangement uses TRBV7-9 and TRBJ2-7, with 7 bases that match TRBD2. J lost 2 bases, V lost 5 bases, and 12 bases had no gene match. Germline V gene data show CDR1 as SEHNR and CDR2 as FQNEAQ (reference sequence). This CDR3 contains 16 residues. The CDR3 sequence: CASSPREPGGTYEQYF. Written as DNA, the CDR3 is TGTGCCAGCAGCCCCCGGGAGCCGGGGGGAACCTACGAGCAGTACTTC. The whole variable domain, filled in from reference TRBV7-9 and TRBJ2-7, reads DTGVSQNPRHKITKRGQNVTFRCDPISEHNRLYWYRQTLGQGPEFLTYFQNEAQLEKSRLLSDRFSAERPKGSFSTLEIQRTEQGDSAMYLCASSPREPGGTYEQYFGPGTRLTVT.

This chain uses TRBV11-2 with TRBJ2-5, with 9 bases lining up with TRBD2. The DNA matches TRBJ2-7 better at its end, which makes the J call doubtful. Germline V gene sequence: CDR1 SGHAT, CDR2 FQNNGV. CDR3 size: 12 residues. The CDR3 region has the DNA TGTGCCTCGACTAGCGGATATTACGAGCAGTACTTC. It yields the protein CASTSGYYEQYF.

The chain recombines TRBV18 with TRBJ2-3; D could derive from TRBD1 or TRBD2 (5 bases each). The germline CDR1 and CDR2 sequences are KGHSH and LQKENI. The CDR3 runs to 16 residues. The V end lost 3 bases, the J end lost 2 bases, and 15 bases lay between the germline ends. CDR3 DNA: TGTGCCAGCTCACCGCCCAGGGAGCTATACACAGATACGCAGTATTTT. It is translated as CASSPPRELYTDTQYF.

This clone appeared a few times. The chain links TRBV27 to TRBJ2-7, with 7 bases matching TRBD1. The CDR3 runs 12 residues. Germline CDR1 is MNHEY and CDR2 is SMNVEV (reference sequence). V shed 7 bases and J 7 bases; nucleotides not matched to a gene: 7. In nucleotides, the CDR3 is TGTGCCAGCACATCCGGGACAGAAGAGCAGTACTTC. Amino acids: CASTSGTEEQYF.

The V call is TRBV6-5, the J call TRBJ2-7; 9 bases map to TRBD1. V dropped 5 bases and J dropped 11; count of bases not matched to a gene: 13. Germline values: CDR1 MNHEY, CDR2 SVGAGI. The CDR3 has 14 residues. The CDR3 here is CASSPPTGTGYEYF. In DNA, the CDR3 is TGTGCCAGCAGTCCCCCGACCGGGACAGGGTACGAGTACTTC.

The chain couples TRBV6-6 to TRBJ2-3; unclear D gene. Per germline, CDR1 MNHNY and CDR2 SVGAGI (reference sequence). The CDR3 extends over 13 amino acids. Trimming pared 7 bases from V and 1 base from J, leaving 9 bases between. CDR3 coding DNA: TGTGCCAGCACCAATGTGCGCACAGATACGCAGTATTTT. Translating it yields CASTNVRTDTQYF.

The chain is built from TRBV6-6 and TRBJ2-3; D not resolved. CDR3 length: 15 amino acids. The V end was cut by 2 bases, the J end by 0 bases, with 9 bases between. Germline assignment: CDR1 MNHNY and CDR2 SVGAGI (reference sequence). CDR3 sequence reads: CASSYRWISTDTQYF. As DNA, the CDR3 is TGTGCCAGCAGTTACAGGTGGATCAGCACAGATACGCAGTATTTT.

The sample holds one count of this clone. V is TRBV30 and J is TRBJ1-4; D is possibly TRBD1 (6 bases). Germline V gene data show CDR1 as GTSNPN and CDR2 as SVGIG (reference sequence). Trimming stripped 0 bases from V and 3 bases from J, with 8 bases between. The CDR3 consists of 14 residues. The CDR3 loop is CAWSVQGSNEKLFF. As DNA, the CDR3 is TGTGCCTGGAGTGTACAGGGTTCTAATGAAAAACTGTTTTTT.

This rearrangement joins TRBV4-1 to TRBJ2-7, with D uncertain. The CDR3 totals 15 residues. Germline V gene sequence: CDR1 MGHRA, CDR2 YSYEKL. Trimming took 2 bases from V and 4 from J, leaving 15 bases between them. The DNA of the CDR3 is TGCGCCAGCAGCCAATCGGCACTTCAACATTACGAGCAGTACTTC. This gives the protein CASSQSALQHYEQYF.

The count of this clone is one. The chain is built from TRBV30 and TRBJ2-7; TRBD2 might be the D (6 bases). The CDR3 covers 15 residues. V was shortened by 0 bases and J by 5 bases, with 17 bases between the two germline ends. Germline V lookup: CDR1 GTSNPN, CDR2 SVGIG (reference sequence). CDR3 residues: CAWSVWGDPGNEQYF. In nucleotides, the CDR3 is TGTGCCTGGAGTGTATGGGGGGACCCTGGGAACGAGCAGTACTTC.